This T cell receptor (beta chain) comes out of a study of blood T cells in healthy people across ages. Study conclusions and caveats: More naive CD4+ cells and higher diversity marked long-lived donors relative to aged donors.

As concerns this clonotype: Its antigen remains unknown.

Combining a sample-barcoded 5' primer with a J-beta primer mix, a second PCR ran for roughly 7 to 11 cycles. Sequencing yielded, for each sample, at least 2.5 million paired-end reads carrying CDR3. TCRdb re-derived calls from the 5' RACE reads in MiXCR, one entry per CDR3 protein. The sample consists of around 500,000 distinct CDR3 sequences, about 45% of them appearing once. Unmatched junction bases numbered 6, after V lost 1 base and J lost 0 bases. Germline V gene sequence: CDR1 LNHNV, CDR2 YYDKDF (reference sequence). This CDR3 region has 17 residues. This receptor was obtained from a man older than 75 in good health. The chain employs TRBV15 and TRBJ2-4; 7 bases are a match to TRBD2. Sequencing was carried out using blood. CDR3 in DNA: TGTGCCACCAGCAGAGTAGGCATAGCGGGAGCCAAAAACATTCAGTACTTC. Translated: CATSRVGIAGAKNIQYF. The entire variable domain, with the rest obtained from reference TRBV15 and TRBJ2-4, is as follows: DAMVIQNPRYQVTQFGKPVTLSCSQTLNHNVMYWYQQKSSQAPKLLFHYYDKDFNNEADTPDNFQSRRPNTSFCFLDIRSPGLGDTAMYLCATSRVGIAGAKNIQYFGAGTRLSVL.